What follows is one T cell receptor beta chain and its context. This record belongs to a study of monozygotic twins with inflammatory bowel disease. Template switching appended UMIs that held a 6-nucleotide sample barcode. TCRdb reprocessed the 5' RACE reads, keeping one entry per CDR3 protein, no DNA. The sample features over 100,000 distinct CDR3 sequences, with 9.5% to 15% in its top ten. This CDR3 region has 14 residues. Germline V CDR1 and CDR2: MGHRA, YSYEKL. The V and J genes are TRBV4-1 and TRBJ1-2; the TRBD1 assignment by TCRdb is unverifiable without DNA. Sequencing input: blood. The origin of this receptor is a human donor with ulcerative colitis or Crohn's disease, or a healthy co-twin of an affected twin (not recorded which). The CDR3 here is CASSQEGGGQTYTF.